What follows are 31 T cell receptor beta chains derived from one specimen sequenced in a study of cytomegalovirus exposure and HLA in healthy donors. The PCR made use of 60 Vbeta and 13 Jbeta primers. Libraries were prepared by immunoSEQ multiplex PCR; TCRdb keeps only in-frame clonotypes and omits some of them. This table has roughly 200,000 clones, approximately 82% appearing once. Sequenced sample: PBMCs. The receptors here all came from a man between 35 and 55 years old in good health and CMV-seropositive.

The chain employs TRBV28 and TRBJ2-3; 7 bases are shared with TRBD1. This CDR3 has 14 amino acids. The trim removed 5 bases at V and 7 bases at J, leaving 9 bases unmatched. The germline CDR1 and CDR2 sequences are MDHEN and SYDVKM. Here the CDR3 DNA reads TGTGCCAGCAGTCCGGGACAGAACTATTATACGCAGTATTTT. Translation gives CASSPGQNYYTQYF. The full variable domain, with the rest looked up from reference TRBV28 and TRBJ2-3, is DVKVTQSSRYLVKRTGEKVFLECVQDMDHENMFWYRQDPGLGLRLIYFSYDVKMKEKGDIPEGYSVSREKKERFSLILESASTNQTSMYLCASSPGQNYYTQYFGPGTRLTVL.

About this clone: Distinct nucleotide sequences in the sample also encode this CDR3. CDR3 amino acids: CASSLLAHEQFF. The CDR3 DNA sequence: TGTGCCAGTAGTCTACTAGCGCATGAGCAGTTCTTC. The J gene is TRBJ2-1, the V gene TRBV19, with 7 nucleotides matching TRBD2. Trimming removed 5 bases from V and 8 bases from J; junction bases left unmatched: 3. The CDR3 has 12 amino acids. The germline CDR1 and CDR2 sequences are LNHDA and SQIVND (reference sequence).

The CDR3 DNA sequence: TGTGCCACCAGCAGAGGCCCACAGGGGAACACTGAAGCTTTCTTT. Its protein product is CATSRGPQGNTEAFF. The gene calls are TRBV15 and TRBJ1-1, with D possibly being TRBD1 (6 bases). The CDR3 runs 15 residues. V lost 1 base, J lost 1 base, and 10 bases lay in between. The germline CDR1 and CDR2 sequences are LNHNV and YYDKDF (reference sequence).

V usage is TRBV19 and J usage is TRBJ1-1; D remains ambiguous. This CDR3 has 11 residues. CDR1 LNHDA and CDR2 SQIVND come from the germline V gene (reference sequence). V shed 6 bases and J shed 0 bases, with 2 bases lying between them. The CDR3 bases are TGTGCCAGTAGCATGAACACTGAAGCTTTCTTT. Its protein product is CASSMNTEAFF.

The chain has TRBV28 and TRBJ1-1; D uncertain. Trimming left V 6 bases short and J 2 bases short, with 13 bases between. CDR1 is MDHEN, CDR2 SYDVKM, per germline. The CDR3 length is 14 residues. The CDR3: CASRTGGLNTEAFF. CDR3 sequence (DNA): TGTGCCAGCAGAACCGGAGGATTAAACACTGAAGCTTTCTTT.

The DNA for the CDR3 is TGTGCCAGCAGCCCAAGCGGGGGGCGGAATCAGCCCCAGCATTTT. It yields the protein CASSPSGGRNQPQHF. J is TRBJ1-5 and V is TRBV6-1; the D gene is possibly TRBD1 (6 bases). CDR1 and CDR2 (germline): MNHNS, SASEGT. V lost 6 bases and J 4 bases, leaving 16 bases between the germline ends. This CDR3 spans 15 amino acids.

The chain carries TRBV7-2 and TRBJ2-3, with 10 bases lining up with TRBD1. The CDR3 loop spans 14 amino acids. Germline values: CDR1 SGHTA, CDR2 FQGNSA. V shed 1 base, J shed 10 bases, and the junction held 5 bases outside the gene matches. In nucleotides, the CDR3 is TGTGCCAGCAGCTTAGAGGGGACAGGGGCTGCGCAGTATTTT. Amino acid sequence: CASSLEGTGAAQYF.

Concerning this clone: The germline gene is not matched at one end of the junction; a read error may be the cause. The V call is TRBV2, the J call TRBJ2-1, with 9 bases fitting TRBD2. This CDR3 spans 15 amino acids. Germline CDR1 is SNHLY and CDR2 is FYNNEI. The CDR3 reads CTSSFRTSAPNEQFF. For the CDR3, the DNA is TGTACCAGCAGCTTCCGGACTAGCGCCCCCAATGAGCAGTTCTTC.

This clone was seen only once. The genes are TRBV25-1 and TRBJ1-3, with D unresolved. The V gene lost 5 bases and the J gene lost 3 bases, with 8 bases spanning the gap. There are 13 residues in the CDR3. Germline assignment: CDR1 MGHDK and CDR2 SYGVNS. The CDR3 region is CASSSQVGNTIYF. The CDR3 nucleotides read TGTGCCAGCAGTTCGCAGGTTGGAAACACCATATATTTT.

The chain links TRBV7-8 to TRBJ2-7; perhaps TRBD2 as D (5 bases). Germline lookup yields CDR1 SGHVS and CDR2 FQNEAQ. The V end was cut by 1 base, the J end by 0 bases, with 13 bases between. The CDR3 sequence is 16 residues long. The CDR3: CASSLVIGLGSYEQYF. The DNA for the CDR3 is TGTGCCAGCAGCTTAGTGATCGGACTCGGCTCCTACGAGCAGTACTTC.

In its sample, this clone was seen a few times. V and J are TRBV13 and TRBJ1-1; 10 positions match TRBD1. V shed 5 bases, J shed 5 bases, and the junction held 8 bases outside the gene matches. The V gene's germline CDR1 is PRHDT and CDR2 FYEKMQ (reference sequence). The CDR3 sequence is 15 residues long. The CDR3: CASSAWDRGRTEAFF. Written as DNA, the CDR3 is TGTGCCAGCAGCGCCTGGGACAGGGGTAGAACTGAAGCTTTCTTT.

V and J are TRBV9 and TRBJ2-1, with a weak D call TRBD1 (5 bases). From germline, CDR1 is SGDLS and CDR2 YYNGEE. The CDR3 is 14 amino acids. V lost 3 bases, J lost 9 bases, and 16 bases lay in between. The DNA of the CDR3 is TGTGCCAGCAGCGGGGTAGGGGCCAGTCGTGAGCAGTTCTTC. Encoded protein: CASSGVGASREQFF. The whole variable domain, remainder taken from reference TRBV9 and TRBJ2-1, is DSGVTQTPKHLITATGQRVTLRCSPRSGDLSVYWYQQSLDQGLQFLIQYYNGEERAKGNILERFSAQQFPDLHSELNLSSLELGDSALYFCASSGVGASREQFFGPGTRLTVL.

Only a few counts were recorded for this clone. This chain connects TRBV5-6 to TRBJ2-5; 9 bases line up with TRBD1. CDR1 and CDR2 from the germline V gene are SGHDT and YYEEEE. V was clipped by 4 bases and J by 5 bases; unmatched bases: 9. The CDR3 has 15 residues. CDR3 loop: CASSGGQGKVETQYF. The CDR3 region has the DNA TGTGCCAGCAGCGGGGGACAGGGAAAGGTGGAGACCCAGTACTTC. Using reference TRBV5-6 and TRBJ2-5 for the parts outside the CDR3, the full variable domain is DAGVTQSPTHLIKTRGQQVTLRCSPKSGHDTVSWYQQALGQGPQFIFQYYEEEERQRGNFPDRFSGHQFPNYSSELNVNALLLGDSALYLCASSGGQGKVETQYFGPGTRLLVL.

DNA for the CDR3: TGCGCCAGCAGCTTGTGGTGGGGCCCAGAGGTCGAGCAGTTCTTC. Residues: CASSLWWGPEVEQFF. The V gene is TRBV5-1, the J gene TRBJ2-1; the D gene is possibly TRBD1 (5 bases). Germline assignment: CDR1 SGHRS and CDR2 YFSETQ. V lost 1 base and J lost 10, with 18 bases in between. This CDR3 is built from 15 residues.

The genes are TRBV19 and TRBJ2-7; tentatively, D is TRBD2 (6 bases). Germline V gene data show CDR1 as LNHDA and CDR2 as SQIVND (reference sequence). The CDR3 extends over 15 amino acids. Trimming pared 7 bases from V and 3 bases from J, leaving 19 bases between. The CDR3, as DNA: TGTGCCAGTAACCAAGGTCCGTCCGGGAGCTACGAGCAGTACTTC. Residues: CASNQGPSGSYEQYF.

The rearrangement joins TRBV5-1 to TRBJ2-2; 11 bases align to TRBD2. Germline V gives CDR1 SGHRS, CDR2 YFSETQ. This CDR3 has 17 residues. J gave up 4 bases and V 1 base, and 6 bases lay outside the gene matches. The CDR3 is CASSLRGGTSGTGELFF. The CDR3 bases are TGCGCCAGCAGCTTGCGAGGCGGGACTAGCGGCACCGGGGAGCTGTTTTTT.

This chain uses TRBV14 with TRBJ1-1; a possible D gene is TRBD1 (5 bases). V lost 5 bases and J 1 base, leaving 11 bases between the germline ends. This CDR3 has 14 residues. The germline V gene encodes CDR1 SGHDN and CDR2 FVKESK. CDR3 residues: CASSWGEKNTEAFF. The CDR3 DNA follows: TGTGCCAGCAGCTGGGGGGAAAAGAACACTGAAGCTTTCTTT. Drawing the rest from reference TRBV14 and TRBJ1-1, the complete variable domain is EAGVTQFPSHSVIEKGQTVTLRCDPISGHDNLYWYRRVMGKEIKFLLHFVKESKQDESGMPNNRFLAERTGGTYSTLKVQPAELEDSGVYFCASSWGEKNTEAFFGQGTRLTVV.

This rearrangement joins TRBV6-5 to TRBJ2-3; 8 bases map to TRBD2. Germline CDR1 is MNHEY and CDR2 is SVGAGI. This CDR3 region has 14 residues. V lost 6 bases, J lost 6 bases, and 8 bases stayed unmatched. CDR3 DNA sequence: TGTGCCAGCAGCTACCGACTAGCGCGGGATACGCAGTATTTT. Translation gives CASSYRLARDTQYF.

The chain is built from TRBV5-1 and TRBJ2-3; D is possibly TRBD2 (5 bases). The germline gives CDR1 SGHRS, CDR2 YFSETQ. This CDR3 region has 17 residues. V was trimmed by 0 bases and J by 0 bases, leaving 14 bases between them. CDR3 loop: CASSLAASPSSTDTQYF. CDR3 DNA: TGCGCCAGCAGCTTGGCCGCTAGCCCATCTAGCACAGATACGCAGTATTTT.

The chain recombines TRBV29-1 with TRBJ1-1; D gene uncertain. CDR3 length: 11 residues. V gave up 7 bases and J gave up 11 bases, with 17 bases separating them. Germline V gene lookup returns CDR1 SQVTM and CDR2 ANQGSEA. The CDR3 DNA is TGCAGCGCGAATATATGGACTCAGGCTTTCTTT. Protein sequence: CSANIWTQAFF.

This clone was detected a few times. This chain links TRBV7-8 with TRBJ2-7; possibly TRBD1 for D (6 bases). The V gene's germline CDR1 is SGHVS and CDR2 FQNEAQ. The CDR3 extends over 14 amino acids. V was trimmed by 1 base and J by 6 bases, leaving 13 bases between them. The CDR3 bases are TGTGCCAGCAGCTTAGTTTCAGGGGCAGCCGAGCAGTACTTC. Protein sequence: CASSLVSGAAEQYF.

This clone was detected only a few times. The V call is TRBV5-6, the J call TRBJ1-2; TRBD1 is a possible D gene (6 bases). Trimming shortened V by 4 bases and J by 9 bases, and 22 bases separated the two germline ends. Germline V gene sequence: CDR1 SGHDT, CDR2 YYEEEE. The CDR3 is made up of 15 amino acids. The CDR3 reads CASSPQGDTGRRYTF. The CDR3 DNA follows: TGTGCCAGCAGCCCTCAAGGGGACACAGGGCGACGCTACACCTTC.

V and J are TRBV7-6 and TRBJ2-5; D gene uncertain. The tail of the sequence fits TRBJ2-7 better, so the J call may be wrong. Germline CDR1 is SGHVS and CDR2 is FNYEAQ. The length of the CDR3 is 13 residues. This CDR3 is CASSLADTYEQYF. The CDR3 nucleotides read TGTGCCAGCAGCTTAGCAGATACCTACGAGCAGTACTTC.

This clone was found a few times. The CDR3 DNA reads as TGTGCCAGCAGTTTACAGGGGGTAGAATACGAGCAGTACTTC. Amino acids: CASSLQGVEYEQYF. The genes are TRBV2 and TRBJ2-7; 8 positions match TRBD1. The CDR3 totals 14 residues. Per germline, CDR1 SNHLY and CDR2 FYNNEI. J gave up 4 bases and V 5 bases, and 7 bases lay outside the gene matches. Full variable domain (remainder filled in from reference TRBV2 and TRBJ2-7): EPEVTQTPSHQVTQMGQEVILRCVPISNHLYFYWYRQILGQKVEFLVSFYNNEISEKSEIFDDQFSVERPDGSNFTLKIRSTKLEDSAMYFCASSLQGVEYEQYFGPGTRLTVT.

CDR3 nucleotides: TGCGCCAGCAGCTCGACAGGGGCTGCTGGAAACACCATATATTTT. Translation gives CASSSTGAAGNTIYF. This sequence joins TRBV5-1 and TRBJ1-3; 8 bases align to TRBD1. The CDR3 covers 15 residues. Germline CDR1 and CDR2: SGHRS and YFSETQ. Losses at the gene ends were 3 bases for V and 2 bases for J; bases not matched to a gene: 4.

The J gene is TRBJ1-2, the V gene TRBV7-9; 10 bases fit TRBD1. The germline gives CDR1 SEHNR, CDR2 FQNEAQ (reference sequence). V was clipped by 0 bases and J by 11 bases; unmatched bases: 9. CDR3 size: 15 residues. This CDR3 is CASSLALGTGERYTF. The CDR3 DNA is TGTGCCAGCAGCTTAGCGCTAGGGACAGGGGAGAGATACACCTTC.

J is TRBJ2-6 and V is TRBV9; TRBD1 matches at 7 bases. V trimming: 4 bases; J trimming: 1 base; junction bases outside the gene matches: 11. In germline, CDR1 is SGDLS, CDR2 YYNGEE. The CDR3 is 18 amino acids. CDR3 loop: CASSPRTGWRSGANVLTF. The CDR3 nucleotides are TGTGCCAGCAGCCCCCGGACAGGATGGCGGTCTGGGGCCAACGTCCTGACTTTC.

V is TRBV6-1 and J is TRBJ2-7; 10 bases line up with TRBD2. The V and J ends lost 1 base and 2 bases, in that order; junction bases with no gene match: 17. Germline CDR1 and CDR2: MNHNS and SASEGT. This CDR3 contains 20 residues. The CDR3 loop is CASSEEGWTSGFTFPYEQYF. The CDR3 bases are TGTGCCAGCAGTGAAGAAGGATGGACTAGCGGTTTTACCTTTCCCTACGAGCAGTACTTC.

The V gene is TRBV7-2, the J gene TRBJ2-7; 11 bases match TRBD1. Germline V gene data show CDR1 as SGHTA and CDR2 as FQGNSA. The CDR3 totals 15 residues. J was trimmed by 6 bases and V by 1 base; bases with no gene match: 5. CDR3 DNA sequence: TGTGCCAGCAGCTTAGGGGGACAGGGGGGACTCGAGCAGTACTTC. This codes for CASSLGGQGGLEQYF.

The chain employs TRBV4-1 and TRBJ2-7; perhaps TRBD2 as D (6 bases). Germline CDR1 is MGHRA and CDR2 is YSYEKL. V gave up 4 bases and J gave up 3 bases, with 22 bases separating them. This CDR3 region has 17 residues. The CDR3 here is CASSLSEGLGNYYEQYF. CDR3 in DNA: TGCGCCAGCAGCCTCTCAGAGGGACTCGGAAACTACTACGAGCAGTACTTC.

The chain has TRBV19 and TRBJ2-3; 8 nucleotides match TRBD2. The CDR3 has 16 amino acids. Germline lookup yields CDR1 LNHDA and CDR2 SQIVND (reference sequence). The ends lost 4 bases at V and 3 bases at J; junction bases unmatched: 9. The CDR3, as DNA: TGTGCCAGTAGTAAACGGGCGGGAGGTCGAACAGATACGCAGTATTTT. Its translation is CASSKRAGGRTDTQYF.